These T cell receptor beta chains were read from a single sample in a study of cytotoxic CD8 clonotypes in ibrutinib-treated CLL. Profiled with immunoSEQ multiplex PCR; TCRdb holds only in-frame clones, not every one. Among 270,000 or so clones listed, around 76% were seen once. The sample in question was PBMCs, obtained at disease progression, from a patient treated with ibrutinib. The receptors derive from a human donor with chronic lymphocytic leukemia. CDR3s include the opening cysteine and the closing phenylalanine or tryptophan. D genes are given only for firm matches. Some rows mark clone size as missing; the rest say once, few, many or name a class of expanded clone.

size	V	D	J	DNA	CDR3
.	TRBV6-5	.	TRBJ2-5	TGTGCCAGCAGCGCAGGGTTCCGCCAAGAGACCCAGTACTTC	CASSAGFRQETQYF
.	TRBV9	TRBD2	TRBJ2-2	TGTGCCAGCAGCTTCCGACTTCGACTAGCGGGGGGCCCTAACACCGGGGAGCTGTTTTTT	CASSFRLRLAGGPNTGELFF
.	TRBV4-1	TRBD1	TRBJ1-5	TGCGCCAGCAGCCAACTGGGACAGGTAGTCCAGCCCCAGCATTTT	CASSQLGQVVQPQHF
.	TRBV7-3	TRBD1	TRBJ2-7	TGTGCCAGCAGCGTCGACAGGGGTTCAACCTACGAGCAGTACTTC	CASSVDRGSTYEQYF
few	TRBV5-1	.	TRBJ2-5	TGCGCCAGCAGCTTGTACTCCGGGGCGGAAGAGACCCAGTACTTC	CASSLYSGAEETQYF
.	TRBV6-5	.	TRBJ1-2	TGTGCCAGTCTCAGGGGCCCTAGCTATGGCTACACCTTC	CASLRGPSYGYTF
.	TRBV5-1	.	TRBJ2-7	TGCGCCAGCAGCTTGCAACAGCCCTCCTACGAGCAGTACTTC	CASSLQQPSYEQYF
few	TRBV5-1	.	TRBJ2-7	TGCGCCAGCAGCTTAGCGAGCAGGGTATTGCCCTACGAGCAGTACTTC	CASSLASRVLPYEQYF
.	TRBV6-1	.	TRBJ2-7	TGTGCCAGCTCACCGGGACCTCTGAGCTCCTACGAGCAGTACTTC	CASSPGPLSSYEQYF
.	TRBV25-1	.	TRBJ2-1	TGTGCCAGCAGTGAATTCGCCCATGAGCAGTTCTTC	CASSEFAHEQFF
.	TRBV4-1	.	TRBJ1-1	TGCGCCAGCAGCCAGGGGTTCACTGAAGCTTTCTTT	CASSQGFTEAFF
.	TRBV5-6	.	TRBJ1-2	TGTGCCAGCAACAGACAGGTTAACTATGGCTACACCTTC	CASNRQVNYGYTF
.	TRBV7-8	.	TRBJ2-7	TGTGCCAGCAGCCGGGACACGCTCCCTTACGAGCAGTACTTC	CASSRDTLPYEQYF
.	TRBV7-2	.	TRBJ2-7	TGTGCCAGCAGCCTCGGGACGGGGAACTACGAGCAGTACTTC	CASSLGTGNYEQYF
.	TRBV19	.	TRBJ1-1	TGTGCCAGTAGTAAAGGCAGGGACCACATGAACACTGAAGCTTTCTTT	CASSKGRDHMNTEAFF
.	TRBV7-6	TRBD2	TRBJ2-1	TGTGCCAGCAGCTTGAAGCGGGGGGGTCTTAGTTCCTACAATGAGCAGTTCTTC	CASSLKRGGLSSYNEQFF
once	TRBV27	TRBD1	TRBJ2-7	TGTGCCAGCAGTTTGGGTTACAGGGGGTACGAGCAGTACTTC	CASSLGYRGYEQYF
.	TRBV29-1	.	TRBJ1-1	TGCAGCAACCTGAGGTACGGCTGGGACACTGAAGCTTTCTTT	CSNLRYGWDTEAFF
.	TRBV5-1	.	TRBJ1-5	TGCGCCAGCAGCTTGGACGGGAGTAGCAATCAGCCCCAGCATTTT	CASSLDGSSNQPQHF
.	TRBV6-5	TRBD1	TRBJ2-2	TGTGCCAGCAGCTCCGGACAGGGGGCCACCGGGGAGCTGTTTTTT	CASSSGQGATGELFF
.	TRBV7-2	.	TRBJ1-2	TGTGCCAGCAGCTTGGCAGCCCGGGACTATGGCTACACCTTC	CASSLAARDYGYTF
.	TRBV19	TRBD2	TRBJ2-5	TGTGCCAGTAGTATGGGACTAGCGGGAGGGGAGACCCAGTACTTC	CASSMGLAGGETQYF
.	TRBV9	.	TRBJ1-1	TGTGCCAGCAGCCCAAGAGGGGTGGTCGGGACTGAAGCTTTCTTT	CASSPRGVVGTEAFF
.	TRBV6-5	TRBD1	TRBJ1-1	TGTGCCAGCAAAGAGGGACAGGGTAGAACTGAAGCTTTCTTT	CASKEGQGRTEAFF
.	TRBV7-8	.	TRBJ2-3	TGTGCCAGCAGCTTACTAAGGGGCCGCTCGTCGGATACGCAGTATTTT	CASSLLRGRSSDTQYF
.	TRBV5-1	TRBD1	TRBJ2-7	TGCGCCAGCAGCTTGGCCGGGACAGGGGGCGGCGAGCAGTACTTC	CASSLAGTGGGEQYF
.	TRBV5-4	.	TRBJ1-2	TGTGCCAGCAGCGACCCCCGACACCCACTGGGGTATGGCTACACCTTC	CASSDPRHPLGYGYTF
.	TRBV28	.	TRBJ2-7	TGTGCCAGCAGTTTATCCTCCGGGGACGAGCAGTACTTC	CASSLSSGDEQYF
once	TRBV7-2	.	TRBJ2-1	TGTGCCAGCGAAGTTGATGTCTACAATGAGCAGTTCTTC	CASEVDVYNEQFF
.	TRBV4-1	TRBD1	TRBJ1-2	TGCGCCAGCAGCAACGCGGGGTGGGACAGGGTTAACTATGGCTACACCTTC	CASSNAGWDRVNYGYTF
.	TRBV18	.	TRBJ1-2	TGTGCCAGCTCACCCGTCCCCGACGGGGGGGGCTACACCTTC	CASSPVPDGGGYTF
once	TRBV29-1	.	TRBJ1-1	TGCAGCGTAAACAGGGAGATCAACACTGAAGCTTTCTTT	CSVNREINTEAFF
.	TRBV19	TRBD1	TRBJ1-5	TGTGCCAGTAGTAGGGACAGGCGGTTCAATCAGCCCCAGCATTTT	CASSRDRRFNQPQHF
few	TRBV9	.	TRBJ2-1	TGTGCCAGCAGCGTAGGGGGGAGTAGCAATGAGCAGTTCTTC	CASSVGGSSNEQFF
.	TRBV2	TRBD1	TRBJ2-5	TGTGCCACCGGACAGGGAGAGACCCAGTACTTC	CATGQGETQYF
.	TRBV9	.	TRBJ2-7	TGTGCCAGCAGCGTCATCCCAGGGGGAGGGACACACGAGCAGTACTTC	CASSVIPGGGTHEQYF
.	TRBV5-4	TRBD2	TRBJ2-1	TGTGCCAGCAGCTCCCCGGCGCCTAGCGGATACAATGAGCAGTTCTTC	CASSSPAPSGYNEQFF
.	TRBV6-6	TRBD2	TRBJ2-7	TGTGCCAGCATGCTTAGCGGGAGAGACTACGAGCAGTACTTC	CASMLSGRDYEQYF
.	TRBV15	.	TRBJ2-4	TGTGCCACCAGCAGGCCCCAAGAGGCAGGGGGGTATGACATTCAGTACTTC	CATSRPQEAGGYDIQYF